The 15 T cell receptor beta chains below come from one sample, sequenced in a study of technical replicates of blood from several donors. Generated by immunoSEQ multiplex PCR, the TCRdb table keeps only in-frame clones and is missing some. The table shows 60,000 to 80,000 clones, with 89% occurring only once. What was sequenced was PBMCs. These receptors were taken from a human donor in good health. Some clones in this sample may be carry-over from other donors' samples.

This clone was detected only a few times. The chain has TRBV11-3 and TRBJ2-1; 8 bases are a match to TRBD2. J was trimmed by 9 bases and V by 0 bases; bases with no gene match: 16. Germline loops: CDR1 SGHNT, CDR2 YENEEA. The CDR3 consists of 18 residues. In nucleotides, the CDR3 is TGTGCCAGCAGCTTAGACTTTTCCGGGGGGGCAGGTGCGAGTGAGCAGTTCTTC. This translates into CASSLDFSGGAGASEQFF.

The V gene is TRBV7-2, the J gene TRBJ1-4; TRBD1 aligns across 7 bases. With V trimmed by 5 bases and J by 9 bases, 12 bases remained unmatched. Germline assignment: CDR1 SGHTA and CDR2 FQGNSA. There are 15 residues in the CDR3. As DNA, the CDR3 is TGTGCCAGCAGCCCCCTTGCCCAGGGGGGTAAAAAACTGTTTTTT. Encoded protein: CASSPLAQGGKKLFF.

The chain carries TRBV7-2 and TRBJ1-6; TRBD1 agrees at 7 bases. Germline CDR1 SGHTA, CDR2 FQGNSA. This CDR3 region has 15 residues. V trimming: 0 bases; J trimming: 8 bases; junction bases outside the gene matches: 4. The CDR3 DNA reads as TGTGCCAGCAGCTTAGCCCAGGGGGGTTATTCACCCCTCCACTTT. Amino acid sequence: CASSLAQGGYSPLHF. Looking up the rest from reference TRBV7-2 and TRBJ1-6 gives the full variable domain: GAGVSQSPSNKVTEKGKDVELRCDPISGHTALYWYRQSLGQGLEFLIYFQGNSAPDKSGLPSDRFSAERTGGSVSTLTIQRTQQEDSAVYLCASSLAQGGYSPLHFGNGTRLTVT.

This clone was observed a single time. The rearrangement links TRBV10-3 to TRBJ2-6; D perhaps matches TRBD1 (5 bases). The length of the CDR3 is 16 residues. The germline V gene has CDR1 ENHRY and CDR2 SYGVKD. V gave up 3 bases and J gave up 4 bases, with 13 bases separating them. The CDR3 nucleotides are TGTGCCATCAGTGACCACGCAGGGTCGGGGGCCAACGTCCTGACTTTC. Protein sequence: CAISDHAGSGANVLTF.

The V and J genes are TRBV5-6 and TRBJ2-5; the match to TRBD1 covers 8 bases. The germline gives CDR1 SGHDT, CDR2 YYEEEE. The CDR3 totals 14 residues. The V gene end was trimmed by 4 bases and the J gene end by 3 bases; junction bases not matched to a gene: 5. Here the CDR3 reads CASSVTGEEETQYF. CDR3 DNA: TGTGCCAGCAGCGTGACAGGGGAGGAAGAGACCCAGTACTTC.

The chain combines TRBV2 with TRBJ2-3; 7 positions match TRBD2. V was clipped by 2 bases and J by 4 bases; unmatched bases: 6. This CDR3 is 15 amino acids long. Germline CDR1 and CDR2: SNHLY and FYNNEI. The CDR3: CASSERGGRSDTQYF. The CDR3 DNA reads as TGTGCCAGCAGTGAAAGGGGCGGGAGATCAGATACGCAGTATTTT.

The CDR3 loop is CASRLTSGTADTQYF. The CDR3 DNA follows: TGTGCCAGCAGGCTGACTAGCGGGACCGCAGATACGCAGTATTTT. This chain connects TRBV7-9 to TRBJ2-3, with TRBD2 matching 11 bases. With V trimmed by 6 bases and J by 4 bases, 6 bases remained unmatched. This CDR3 region has 15 residues. The V gene's germline CDR1 is SEHNR and CDR2 FQNEAQ (reference sequence).

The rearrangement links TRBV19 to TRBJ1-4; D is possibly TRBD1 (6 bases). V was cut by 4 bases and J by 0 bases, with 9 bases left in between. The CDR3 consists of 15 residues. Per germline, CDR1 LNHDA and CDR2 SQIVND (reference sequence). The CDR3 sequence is CASSTQGTTNEKLFF. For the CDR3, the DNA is TGTGCCAGTAGTACACAGGGCACAACTAATGAAAAACTGTTTTTT.

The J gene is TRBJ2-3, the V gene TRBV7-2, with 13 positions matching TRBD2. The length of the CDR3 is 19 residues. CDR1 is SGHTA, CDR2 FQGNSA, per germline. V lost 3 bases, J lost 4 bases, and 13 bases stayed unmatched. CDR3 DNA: TGTGCCAGCAGCTTTTTCAAAGGACTAGCGGGAGATCTCCCAGATACGCAGTATTTT. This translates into CASSFFKGLAGDLPDTQYF. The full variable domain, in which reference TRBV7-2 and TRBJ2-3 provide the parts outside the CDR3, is GAGVSQSPSNKVTEKGKDVELRCDPISGHTALYWYRQSLGQGLEFLIYFQGNSAPDKSGLPSDRFSAERTGGSVSTLTIQRTQQEDSAVYLCASSFFKGLAGDLPDTQYFGPGTRLTVL.

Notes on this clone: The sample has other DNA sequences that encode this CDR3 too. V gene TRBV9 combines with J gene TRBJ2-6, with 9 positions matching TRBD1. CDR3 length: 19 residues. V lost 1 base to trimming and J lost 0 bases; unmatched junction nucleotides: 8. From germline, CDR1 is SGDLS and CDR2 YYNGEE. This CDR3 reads CASSVQPYRGLSGANVLTF. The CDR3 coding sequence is TGTGCCAGCAGCGTACAGCCGTACAGGGGGCTCTCTGGGGCCAACGTCCTGACTTTC. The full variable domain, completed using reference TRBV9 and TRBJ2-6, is DSGVTQTPKHLITATGQRVTLRCSPRSGDLSVYWYQQSLDQGLQFLIQYYNGEERAKGNILERFSAQQFPDLHSELNLSSLELGDSALYFCASSVQPYRGLSGANVLTFGAGSRLTVL.

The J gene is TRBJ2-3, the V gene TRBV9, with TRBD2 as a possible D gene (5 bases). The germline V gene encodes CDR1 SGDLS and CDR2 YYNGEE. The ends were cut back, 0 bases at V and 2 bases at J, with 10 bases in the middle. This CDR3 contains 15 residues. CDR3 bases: TGTGCCAGCAGCGTAGACGAGGGTTTCACAGATACGCAGTATTTT. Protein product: CASSVDEGFTDTQYF.

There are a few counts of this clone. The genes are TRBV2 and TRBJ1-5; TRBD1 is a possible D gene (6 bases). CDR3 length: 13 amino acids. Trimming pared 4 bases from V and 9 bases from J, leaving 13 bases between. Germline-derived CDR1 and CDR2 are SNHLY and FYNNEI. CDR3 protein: CASSAGEGWPQHF. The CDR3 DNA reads TGTGCCAGCAGTGCAGGGGAGGGGTGGCCCCAGCATTTT.

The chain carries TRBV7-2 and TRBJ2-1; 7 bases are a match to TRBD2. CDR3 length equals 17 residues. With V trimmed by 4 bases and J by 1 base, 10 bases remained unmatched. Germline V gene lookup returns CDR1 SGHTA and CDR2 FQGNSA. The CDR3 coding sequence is TGTGCCAGCAGCTGGGAGGGACCCAGGCTTTCCTACAATGAGCAGTTCTTC. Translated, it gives CASSWEGPRLSYNEQFF.

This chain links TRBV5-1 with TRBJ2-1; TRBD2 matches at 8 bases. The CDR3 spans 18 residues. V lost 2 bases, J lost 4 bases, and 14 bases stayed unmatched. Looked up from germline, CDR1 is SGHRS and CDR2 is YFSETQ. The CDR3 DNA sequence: TGCGCCAGCAGCTTAAGTATAGCGGGACAAGATAGGTACAATGAGCAGTTCTTC. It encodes CASSLSIAGQDRYNEQFF.

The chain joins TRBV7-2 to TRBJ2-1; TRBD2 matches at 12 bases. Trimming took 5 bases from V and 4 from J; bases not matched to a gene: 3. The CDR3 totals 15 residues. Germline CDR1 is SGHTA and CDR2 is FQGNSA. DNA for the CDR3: TGTGCCAGCAGCCTTACTAGCGGGGGGTACAATGAGCAGTTCTTC. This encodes CASSLTSGGYNEQFF.